One and the same sample provided the 11 T cell receptor beta chains below, sequenced in a study of T cells of healthy individuals. TCRdb called the 5' RACE reads again in MiXCR, with one record for every CDR3 protein. The sample yields about 100,000 distinct CDR3 sequences, approximately 16% seen once. Receptors originate from a human donor in good health.

This clonotype was picked up a small number of times. CDR3 in amino acids: CASSFPSRETSYNEQFF. The CDR3 DNA follows: TGTGCCAGCAGTTTCCCCTCCCGGGAAACATCCTACAATGAGCAGTTCTTC. J is TRBJ2-1 and V is TRBV28; D perhaps matches TRBD2 (5 bases). The CDR3 is 17 amino acids. Looked up from germline, CDR1 is MDHEN and CDR2 is SYDVKM. The V gene lost 3 bases and the J gene lost 1 base, with 16 bases spanning the gap.

This clonotype appeared many times. This chain uses TRBV10-3 with TRBJ1-2; tentatively, D is TRBD1 (6 bases). The V and J ends lost 8 bases and 3 bases respectively, with 10 bases between them. Germline CDR1 and CDR2: ENHRY and SYGVKD. The CDR3 runs to 12 residues. The CDR3 nucleotides are TGTGCCATCGAGGGGGGCGACTATGGCTACACCTTC. Protein product: CAIEGGDYGYTF.

CDR3 loop: CASSLVDYTDTQYF. DNA of the CDR3: TGTGCCAGCAGCTTAGTAGACTACACAGATACGCAGTATTTT. The chain combines TRBV11-1 with TRBJ2-3; TRBD2 might be the D (5 bases). The CDR3 covers 14 residues. Between the trimmed V and J ends, which lost 1 base and 2 bases, there was a span of 7 bases. CDR1 and CDR2 (germline): SGHAT, FQDESV (reference sequence).

This clonotype was picked up many times. The chain couples TRBV12-3 or TRBV12-4 to TRBJ1-1; perhaps TRBD1 as D (6 bases). The V gene lost 7 bases and the J gene lost 5 bases, with 14 bases spanning the gap. This CDR3 contains 13 residues. CDR3 protein: CASTVQGRTEAFF. For the CDR3, the DNA is TGTGCCAGCACCGTACAGGGAAGGACTGAAGCTTTCTTT.

This clonotype has ten or more counts. Here the CDR3 DNA reads TGCGCCAGCAGCCAAGAAACCGGGGCCGCTAACTATGGCTACACCTTC. Its translation is CASSQETGAANYGYTF. V gene TRBV4-1 combines with J gene TRBJ1-2; perhaps TRBD1 as D (5 bases). The CDR3 has 16 amino acids. Per germline, CDR1 MGHRA and CDR2 YSYEKL. V lost 0 bases and J lost 0, with 11 bases in between.

V is TRBV6-5 and J is TRBJ2-4, with 15 bases identical to TRBD2. This CDR3 is 15 amino acids long. Germline CDR1 reads MNHEY; CDR2 reads SVGAGI. V lost 6 bases, J lost 6 bases, and 3 bases stayed unmatched. Here the CDR3 DNA reads TGTGCCAGCAGGGGACTAGCGGGGGGCCTAAACATTCAGTACTTC. Its protein product is CASRGLAGGLNIQYF.

This clonotype was detected a few times. This chain joins TRBV5-1 and TRBJ2-1; TRBD1 might be the D (6 bases). The germline V and J ends were trimmed by 6 bases and 6 bases, with 16 bases remaining between them. There are 14 residues in the CDR3. CDR1 and CDR2 (germline): SGHRS, YFSETQ. In DNA form, the CDR3 reads TGCGCCAGCAACGTACAGGGATTGGGCAATGAGCAGTTCTTC. Translation gives CASNVQGLGNEQFF.

The V and J genes are TRBV6-5 and TRBJ2-1; 7 positions agree with TRBD2. Trimming at V came to 5 bases and at J to 8 bases, leaving 12 bases not matched to a gene. The CDR3 extends over 15 amino acids. CDR1 and CDR2 from the germline V gene are MNHEY and SVGAGI. The CDR3 loop is CASSRAALATDEQFF. The DNA of the CDR3 is TGTGCCAGCAGTAGAGCGGCACTAGCGACCGATGAGCAGTTCTTC.

This chain joins TRBV7-2 and TRBJ2-7, with 10 bases matching TRBD2. The CDR3 consists of 13 residues. V lost 5 bases to trimming and J lost 6 bases; unmatched junction nucleotides: 4. The germline gives CDR1 SGHTA, CDR2 FQGNSA. This CDR3 reads CASSTRLAGEQYF. Here the CDR3 DNA reads TGTGCCAGCAGCACCCGACTAGCGGGCGAGCAGTACTTC.

This clonotype has only a few counts. The chain links TRBV20-1 to TRBJ2-5, with D possibly matching TRBD1 (6 bases). CDR3 length equals 13 residues. Trimming left V 5 bases short and J 1 base short, with 11 bases between. In germline, CDR1 is DFQATT, CDR2 SNEGSKA (reference sequence). In nucleotides, the CDR3 is TGCAGTGCTGCCCGGGACACCCAAGAGACCCAGTACTTC. It codes for CSAARDTQETQYF.

This clonotype was recorded at least ten times. V and J are TRBV25-1 and TRBJ2-3; 8 bases are shared with TRBD2. Germline CDR1 reads MGHDK; CDR2 reads SYGVNS. V was pared by 6 bases and J by 5 bases, with 7 bases of the junction left unmatched. The CDR3 sequence is 14 residues long. CDR3 coding DNA: TGTGCCAGCAGCCGAGCGGGAGTCGGAGATACGCAGTATTTT. Protein product: CASSRAGVGDTQYF.